This T cell receptor beta chain emerged from a study of beta chain features in type 1 diabetes. The whole isolated RNA underwent reverse transcription, so sequencing captured expressed TCRB transcripts. The table came from immunoSEQ multiplex PCR; TCRdb's copy has only in-frame clones and leaves some out. The sample has more than 300,000 clones; more than 12% are singletons. Sequencing was done on a sample of naive CD4+ T cells from blood. This TCR was sampled from a woman aged 18 to 35 in good health.

The CDR3 region has the DNA TGCGCCAGCAGTTCACACCGGGACAGCCAAGCTTTCTTT. Translation gives CASSSHRDSQAFF. This chain links TRBV5-1 with TRBJ1-1; 7 bases line up with TRBD1. There are 13 residues in the CDR3. From germline, CDR1 is SGHRS and CDR2 YFSETQ. The J segment lost 9 bases and the V segment lost 5 bases, leaving 10 bases of the junction unmatched.